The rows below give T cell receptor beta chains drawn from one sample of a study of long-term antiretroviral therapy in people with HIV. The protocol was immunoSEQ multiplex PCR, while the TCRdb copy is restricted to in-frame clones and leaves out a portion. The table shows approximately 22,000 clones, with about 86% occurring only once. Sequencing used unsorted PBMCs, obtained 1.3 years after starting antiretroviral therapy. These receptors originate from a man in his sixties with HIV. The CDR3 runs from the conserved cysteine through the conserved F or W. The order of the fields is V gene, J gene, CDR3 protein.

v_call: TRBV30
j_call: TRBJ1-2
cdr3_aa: CAWMSGYGYTF

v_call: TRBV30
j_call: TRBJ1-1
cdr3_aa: CAWSERHTEAFF

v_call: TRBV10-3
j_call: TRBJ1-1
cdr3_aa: CAIRGVENTEAFF

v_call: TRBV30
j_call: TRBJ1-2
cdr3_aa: CAWSLIGGITGYTF

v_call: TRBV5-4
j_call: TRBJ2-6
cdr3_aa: CASSRVGGYGANVLTF

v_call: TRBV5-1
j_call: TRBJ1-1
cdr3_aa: CASSLVAPTTEAFF

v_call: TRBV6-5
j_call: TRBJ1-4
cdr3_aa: CASSPGQGWEKLFF

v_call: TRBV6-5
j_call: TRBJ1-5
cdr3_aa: CASSSTGGVGQPQHF

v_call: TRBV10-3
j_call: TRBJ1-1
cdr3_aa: CAISEGETGRLEAFF

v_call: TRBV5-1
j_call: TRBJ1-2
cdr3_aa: CASSLDLGIGGYTF

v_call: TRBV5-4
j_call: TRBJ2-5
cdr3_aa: CASSETGGSETQYF

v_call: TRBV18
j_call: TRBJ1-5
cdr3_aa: CASSPPGQGPYSNQPQHF

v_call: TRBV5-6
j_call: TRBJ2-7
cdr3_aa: CASSTGQGSYEQYF

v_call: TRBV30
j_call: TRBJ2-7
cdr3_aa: CAWERTYEQYF

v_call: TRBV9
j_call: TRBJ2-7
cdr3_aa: CASSPTASEYEQYF

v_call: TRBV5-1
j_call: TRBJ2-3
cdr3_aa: CASSLGRGGGTDTQYF

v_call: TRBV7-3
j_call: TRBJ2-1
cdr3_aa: CASSLISGNEQFF

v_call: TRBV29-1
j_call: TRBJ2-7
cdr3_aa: CSVTTNEQYF

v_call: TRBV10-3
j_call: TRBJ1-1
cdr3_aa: CAISGGQLNTEAFF

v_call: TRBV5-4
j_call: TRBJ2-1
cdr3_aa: CASSLVPGTVDYNEQFF

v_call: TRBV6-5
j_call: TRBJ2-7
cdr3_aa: CASSNSYEQYF

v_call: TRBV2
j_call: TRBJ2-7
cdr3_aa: CASSKARTQLGEQYF

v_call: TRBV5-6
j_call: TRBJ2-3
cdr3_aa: CASSLTLRTDTQYF

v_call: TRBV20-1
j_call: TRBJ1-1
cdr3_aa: CSAGGGSEAFF

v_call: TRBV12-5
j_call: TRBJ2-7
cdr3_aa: CASALQGGTGEQYF

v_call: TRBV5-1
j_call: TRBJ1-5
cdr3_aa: CASKAGTGFNQPQHF

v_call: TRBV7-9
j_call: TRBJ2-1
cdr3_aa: CASSLALQGFLGFHNEQFF

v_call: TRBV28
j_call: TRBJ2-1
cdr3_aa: CASRSSGLAGNEQFF

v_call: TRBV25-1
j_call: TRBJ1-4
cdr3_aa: CASSSLGRNEKLFF

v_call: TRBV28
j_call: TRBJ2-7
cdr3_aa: CASNSGGEPHEQYF

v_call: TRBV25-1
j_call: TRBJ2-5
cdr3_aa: CASSSRGAGRETQYF

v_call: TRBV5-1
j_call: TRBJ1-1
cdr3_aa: CASSLTLNTEAFF

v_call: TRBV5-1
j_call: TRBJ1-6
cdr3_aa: CASSFDGQGRESPLHF

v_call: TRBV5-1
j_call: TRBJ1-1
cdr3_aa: CASSLAVGFGEAFF

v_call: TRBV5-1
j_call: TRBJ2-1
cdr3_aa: CASSSGPNLYGEQFF

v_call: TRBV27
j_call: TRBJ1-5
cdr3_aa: CASSMRGSNQPQHF

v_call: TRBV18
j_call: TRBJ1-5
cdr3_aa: CASSPKTINTGQGLQPQHF

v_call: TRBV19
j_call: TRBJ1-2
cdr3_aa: CASSVGYGYTF

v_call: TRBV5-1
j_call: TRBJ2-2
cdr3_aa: CASSLIGQGNTGELFF

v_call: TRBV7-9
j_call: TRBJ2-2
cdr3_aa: CASSRIYSTGELFF

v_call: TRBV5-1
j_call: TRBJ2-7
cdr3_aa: CASRSDSGRLTSYEQYF

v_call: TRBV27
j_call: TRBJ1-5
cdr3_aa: CASSFDDNQPQHF

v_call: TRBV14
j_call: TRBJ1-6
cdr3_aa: CASGRTGDSPLHF

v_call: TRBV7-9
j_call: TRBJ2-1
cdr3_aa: CASSSVTSYNEQFF

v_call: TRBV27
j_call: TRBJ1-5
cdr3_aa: CASSDGTMPLQPQHF

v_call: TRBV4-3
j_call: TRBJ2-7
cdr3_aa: CASSQDLPARDYEQYF

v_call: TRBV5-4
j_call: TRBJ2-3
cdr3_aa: CASSFRLAGVTDTQYF

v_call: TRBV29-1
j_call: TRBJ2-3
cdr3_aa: CSVEVARGNTDTQYF

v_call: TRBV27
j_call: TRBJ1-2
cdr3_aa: CASSFGPGYGYTF

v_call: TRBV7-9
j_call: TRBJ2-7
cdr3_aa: CASSYFRDNSYEQYF

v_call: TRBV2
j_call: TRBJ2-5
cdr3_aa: CASKADQETQYF

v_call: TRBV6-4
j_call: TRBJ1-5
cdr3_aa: CASSDSARRNQPQHF

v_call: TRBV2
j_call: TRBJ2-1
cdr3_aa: CASTLALLAAYYNEQFF